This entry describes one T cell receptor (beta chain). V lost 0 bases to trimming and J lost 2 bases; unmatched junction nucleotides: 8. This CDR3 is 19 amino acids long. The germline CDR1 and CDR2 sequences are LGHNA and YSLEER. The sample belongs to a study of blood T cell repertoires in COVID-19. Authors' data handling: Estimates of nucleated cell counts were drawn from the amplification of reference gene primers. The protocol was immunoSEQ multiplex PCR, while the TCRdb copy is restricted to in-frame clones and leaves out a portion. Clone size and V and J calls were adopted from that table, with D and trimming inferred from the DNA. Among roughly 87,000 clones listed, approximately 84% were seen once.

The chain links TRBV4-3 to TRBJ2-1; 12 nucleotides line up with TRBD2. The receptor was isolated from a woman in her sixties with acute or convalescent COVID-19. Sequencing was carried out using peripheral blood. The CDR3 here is CASSQEPSGGAGTYNEQFF. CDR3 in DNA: TGCGCCAGCAGCCAAGAACCTAGCGGGGGGGCTGGGACCTACAATGAGCAGTTCTTC.